Below, one TCR beta chain is given with its context. The antigen remains unidentified. Profiled with immunoSEQ multiplex PCR; TCRdb holds only in-frame clones, not every one. The data contain 100,000 to 150,000 clones, 88% of them singletons. The source of the sample is a study of T cell responses to AZD1222 COVID-19 vaccine. Across the study: Pooling covered second doses at about 4 or about 12 weeks.

Overall study results and limits: Spike-specific TCR breadth and depth went up after people got two AZD1222 doses. Spike-wide coverage was observed for vaccine-associated CD4 TCRs, with dominant responses at 160-218 and 743-854.

The CDR3 is made up of 14 amino acids. V was pared by 7 bases and J by 2 bases, with 14 bases between. Germline CDR1 reads MNHEY; CDR2 reads SVGEGT. The material was peripheral blood, obtained on day 0 of AZD1222 vaccination. This sequence joins TRBV6-2 or TRBV6-3 and TRBJ1-1; D may be TRBD1 (5 bases). The TCR comes from an adult in good health. CDR3 bases: TGTGCCAGCACCCCCGGGACCCGAAACACTGAAGCTTTCTTT. It yields the protein CASTPGTRNTEAFF.